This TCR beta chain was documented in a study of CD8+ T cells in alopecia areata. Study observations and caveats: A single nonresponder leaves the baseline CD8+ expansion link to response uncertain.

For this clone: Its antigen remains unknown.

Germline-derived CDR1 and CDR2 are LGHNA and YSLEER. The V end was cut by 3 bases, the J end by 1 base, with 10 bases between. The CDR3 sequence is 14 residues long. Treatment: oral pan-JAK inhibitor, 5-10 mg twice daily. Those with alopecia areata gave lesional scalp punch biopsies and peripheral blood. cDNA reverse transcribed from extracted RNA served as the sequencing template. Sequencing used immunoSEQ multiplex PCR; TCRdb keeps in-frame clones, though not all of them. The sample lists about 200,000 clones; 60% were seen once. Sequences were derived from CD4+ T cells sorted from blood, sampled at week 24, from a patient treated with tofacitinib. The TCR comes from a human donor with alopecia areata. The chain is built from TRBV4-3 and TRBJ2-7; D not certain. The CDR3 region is CASSHGHSSYEQYF. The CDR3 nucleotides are TGCGCCAGCAGCCACGGCCACAGTTCCTACGAGCAGTACTTC.